These T cell receptor beta chains were read from a single sample in a study of OX40 agonist ivuxolimab in advanced cancers. Some clones are missing from TCRdb's copy, which holds only in-frame ones; the method was immunoSEQ multiplex PCR. The profile covers roughly 57,000 clones, with roughly 87% appearing a single time and 16% taken by the ten largest. The specimen was CD4+ or CD8+ T cells sorted from blood, collected in a trial of the OX40 agonist ivuxolimab. The receptor source for this set is an adult with an advanced solid tumor such as melanoma, head and neck, liver or kidney cancer. The CDR3 runs from the conserved cysteine through the conserved F or W. The D gene is left open where the match is weak. Size tells how often a clone was seen (once, few, many) or the class of an expanded clone, and some rows leave it out.

d_call: NA; clone_size: NA; v_call: TRBV7-8; j_call: TRBJ2-3; cdr3_length: 13; cdr3_aa: CASSLLKVGPQYF; cdr3_nt: TGTGCCAGCAGCTTATTAAAAGTAGGCCCTCAGTATTTT
d_call: NA; clone_size: NA; v_call: TRBV5-6; j_call: TRBJ2-3; cdr3_length: 13; cdr3_aa: CASSLDGTDTQYF; cdr3_nt: TGTGCCAGCAGCTTGGACGGCACAGATACGCAGTATTTT
d_call: NA; clone_size: NA; v_call: TRBV27; j_call: TRBJ2-2; cdr3_length: 17; cdr3_aa: CASIGVRPGRRTGELFF; cdr3_nt: TGTGCCAGCATCGGAGTGAGGCCGGGACGGAGGACCGGGGAGCTGTTTTTT
d_call: TRBD1; clone_size: NA; v_call: TRBV18; j_call: TRBJ1-6; cdr3_length: 15; cdr3_aa: CASSPFSGGNSPLHF; cdr3_nt: TGTGCCAGCTCACCATTTTCAGGGGGCAATTCACCCCTCCACTTT
d_call: TRBD2; clone_size: NA; v_call: TRBV2; j_call: TRBJ2-7; cdr3_length: 15; cdr3_aa: CASKGLARSSYEQYF; cdr3_nt: TGTGCCAGCAAAGGACTAGCGAGGAGCTCCTACGAGCAGTACTTC
d_call: NA; clone_size: NA; v_call: TRBV15; j_call: TRBJ1-1; cdr3_length: 15; cdr3_aa: CATSRGTVKNTEAFF; cdr3_nt: TGTGCCACCAGCAGGGGGACGGTTAAGAACACTGAAGCTTTCTTT
d_call: TRBD2; clone_size: NA; v_call: TRBV27; j_call: TRBJ2-7; cdr3_length: 14; cdr3_aa: CASKGRERPYEQYF; cdr3_nt: TGTGCCAGCAAGGGGCGGGAGCGACCCTACGAGCAGTACTTC
d_call: TRBD1; clone_size: NA; v_call: TRBV18; j_call: TRBJ2-7; cdr3_length: 16; cdr3_aa: CASSPVGPGGVGEQYF; cdr3_nt: TGTGCCAGCTCACCAGTTGGGCCAGGGGGCGTCGGCGAGCAGTACTTC
d_call: TRBD1; clone_size: few; v_call: TRBV6-4; j_call: TRBJ2-3; cdr3_length: 15; cdr3_aa: CASRETGGGPDTQYF; cdr3_nt: TGTGCCAGCAGAGAAACAGGGGGCGGCCCAGATACGCAGTATTTT
d_call: NA; clone_size: once; v_call: TRBV4-1; j_call: TRBJ1-4; cdr3_length: 15; cdr3_aa: CASSLRTSFNEKLFF; cdr3_nt: TGCGCCAGCAGCCTCAGGACATCTTTTAATGAAAAACTGTTTTTT
d_call: TRBD2; clone_size: NA; v_call: TRBV6-6; j_call: TRBJ2-7; cdr3_length: 14; cdr3_aa: CASSESGVNYEQYF; cdr3_nt: TGTGCCAGCAGTGAGAGCGGGGTTAACTACGAGCAGTACTTC
d_call: NA; clone_size: NA; v_call: TRBV18; j_call: TRBJ2-5; cdr3_length: 14; cdr3_aa: CASSGNGGRETQYF; cdr3_nt: TGTGCCAGCTCAGGAAACGGGGGCCGGGAGACCCAGTACTTC
d_call: TRBD2; clone_size: NA; v_call: TRBV18; j_call: TRBJ2-6; cdr3_length: 17; cdr3_aa: CASSPTSGSSGANVLTF; cdr3_nt: TGTGCCAGCTCGCCGACTAGCGGGAGCTCTGGGGCCAACGTCCTGACTTTC
d_call: NA; clone_size: NA; v_call: TRBV27; j_call: TRBJ2-3; cdr3_length: 16; cdr3_aa: CASSLLGYGSEDTQYF; cdr3_nt: TGTGCCAGCAGTTTATTGGGCTACGGGAGCGAAGATACGCAGTATTTT
d_call: NA; clone_size: NA; v_call: TRBV7-3; j_call: TRBJ1-1; cdr3_length: 14; cdr3_aa: CASSLRTTNTEAFF; cdr3_nt: TGTGCCAGCAGCTTAAGGACGACGAACACTGAAGCTTTCTTT
d_call: TRBD1; clone_size: NA; v_call: TRBV2; j_call: TRBJ1-2; cdr3_length: 14; cdr3_aa: CASSEGQGSYGYTF; cdr3_nt: TGTGCCAGCAGTGAAGGACAGGGATCCTATGGCTACACCTTC
d_call: NA; clone_size: once; v_call: TRBV29-1; j_call: TRBJ1-2; cdr3_length: 13; cdr3_aa: CSFTGPILGGYTF; cdr3_nt: TGCAGCTTTACAGGGCCAATACTGGGTGGCTACACCTTC
d_call: TRBD1; clone_size: NA; v_call: TRBV25-1; j_call: TRBJ2-1; cdr3_length: 12; cdr3_aa: CASRDRLNEQFF; cdr3_nt: TGTGCCAGCAGGGACAGGCTGAATGAGCAGTTCTTC
d_call: TRBD1; clone_size: NA; v_call: TRBV18; j_call: TRBJ1-2; cdr3_length: 16; cdr3_aa: CASSLLTGTAVYGYTF; cdr3_nt: TGTGCCAGCTCTCTACTAACCGGGACAGCAGTCTATGGCTACACCTTC
d_call: TRBD2; clone_size: NA; v_call: TRBV4-1; j_call: TRBJ2-2; cdr3_length: 18; cdr3_aa: CASSQLGTSGRVNGELFF; cdr3_nt: TGCGCCAGCAGCCAGCTAGGGACTAGCGGGAGGGTTAACGGGGAGCTGTTTTTT
d_call: NA; clone_size: NA; v_call: TRBV5-4; j_call: TRBJ2-7; cdr3_length: 14; cdr3_aa: CASSLGDRSYEQYF; cdr3_nt: TGTGCCAGCAGCTTGGGTGACAGATCCTACGAGCAGTACTTC
d_call: TRBD1; clone_size: NA; v_call: TRBV28; j_call: TRBJ2-5; cdr3_length: 14; cdr3_aa: CASSLRQGLETQYF; cdr3_nt: TGTGCCAGCAGCCTCAGACAGGGCCTGGAGACCCAGTACTTC
d_call: TRBD1; clone_size: NA; v_call: TRBV5-1; j_call: TRBJ1-5; cdr3_length: 16; cdr3_aa: CASSFPRTGINQPQHF; cdr3_nt: TGCGCCAGCAGCTTCCCAAGGACAGGGATAAATCAGCCCCAGCATTTT
d_call: TRBD1; clone_size: NA; v_call: TRBV2; j_call: TRBJ2-1; cdr3_length: 16; cdr3_aa: CASNEQGTYSYNEQFF; cdr3_nt: TGTGCCAGCAACGAACAGGGGACGTACTCCTACAATGAGCAGTTCTTC
d_call: NA; clone_size: NA; v_call: TRBV7-2; j_call: TRBJ2-7; cdr3_length: 13; cdr3_aa: CASSLVASDEQYF; cdr3_nt: TGTGCCAGCAGCTTAGTGGCGTCCGACGAGCAGTACTTC
d_call: TRBD1; clone_size: few; v_call: TRBV5-5; j_call: TRBJ2-1; cdr3_length: 14; cdr3_aa: CASLRTGVSDEQFF; cdr3_nt: TGTGCCAGCTTGAGGACAGGGGTAAGCGATGAGCAGTTCTTC
d_call: NA; clone_size: NA; v_call: TRBV11-3; j_call: TRBJ1-1; cdr3_length: 14; cdr3_aa: CASSLGGFSTEAFF; cdr3_nt: TGTGCCAGCAGCTTAGGAGGGTTTAGCACTGAAGCTTTCTTT
d_call: NA; clone_size: few; v_call: TRBV5-1; j_call: TRBJ2-5; cdr3_length: 15; cdr3_aa: CASSLVGVLWETQYF; cdr3_nt: TGCGCCAGCAGCTTGGTAGGGGTATTGTGGGAGACCCAGTACTTC
d_call: NA; clone_size: NA; v_call: TRBV15; j_call: TRBJ2-3; cdr3_length: 13; cdr3_aa: CATSRYIPDTQYF; cdr3_nt: TGTGCCACCAGCAGATATATACCAGATACGCAGTATTTT
d_call: NA; clone_size: NA; v_call: TRBV11-2; j_call: TRBJ1-2; cdr3_length: 12; cdr3_aa: CASSLGDVGYTF; cdr3_nt: TGTGCCAGCAGCTTAGGAGATGTGGGCTACACCTTC
d_call: NA; clone_size: NA; v_call: TRBV5-5; j_call: TRBJ1-3; cdr3_length: 15; cdr3_aa: CASSLKDFSGNTIYF; cdr3_nt: TGTGCCAGCAGCTTGAAGGATTTCTCTGGAAACACCATATATTTT
d_call: NA; clone_size: NA; v_call: TRBV2; j_call: TRBJ2-3; cdr3_length: 12; cdr3_aa: CASTTSTDTQYF; cdr3_nt: TGTGCCAGCACCACAAGCACAGATACGCAGTATTTT
d_call: TRBD1; clone_size: NA; v_call: TRBV18; j_call: TRBJ2-5; cdr3_length: 15; cdr3_aa: CASSQTTGTGETQYF; cdr3_nt: TGTGCCAGCTCCCAAACGACAGGGACGGGAGAGACCCAGTACTTC
d_call: NA; clone_size: NA; v_call: TRBV7-9; j_call: TRBJ2-1; cdr3_length: 12; cdr3_aa: CASSPGEDEQFF; cdr3_nt: TGTGCCAGCAGCCCCGGGGAGGACGAGCAGTTCTTC
d_call: NA; clone_size: NA; v_call: TRBV5-1; j_call: TRBJ2-4; cdr3_length: 14; cdr3_aa: CASSLTQAKNIQYF; cdr3_nt: TGCGCCAGCAGCTTGACCCAAGCCAAAAACATTCAGTACTTC
d_call: NA; clone_size: NA; v_call: TRBV9; j_call: TRBJ2-7; cdr3_length: 15; cdr3_aa: CASSVAYGGLYEQYF; cdr3_nt: TGTGCCAGCAGCGTAGCTTACGGGGGGCTCTACGAGCAGTACTTC
d_call: NA; clone_size: NA; v_call: TRBV4-1; j_call: TRBJ2-5; cdr3_length: 13; cdr3_aa: CASSQWRQETQYF; cdr3_nt: TGCGCCAGCAGCCAATGGCGCCAAGAGACCCAGTACTTC
d_call: NA; clone_size: NA; v_call: TRBV6-5; j_call: TRBJ2-7; cdr3_length: 14; cdr3_aa: CASDPGAISYEQYF; cdr3_nt: TGTGCCAGCGACCCCGGGGCCATCTCCTACGAGCAGTACTTC
d_call: NA; clone_size: NA; v_call: TRBV4-2; j_call: TRBJ1-2; cdr3_length: 15; cdr3_aa: CASSHRQTANYGYTF; cdr3_nt: TGTGCCAGCAGCCATCGACAGACCGCGAACTATGGCTACACCTTC
d_call: NA; clone_size: medium-sized; v_call: TRBV5-4; j_call: TRBJ2-3; cdr3_length: 14; cdr3_aa: CASSTEAPGVELYF; cdr3_nt: TGTGCCAGCAGCACAGAAGCCCCAGGGGTAGAGCTGTATTTT
d_call: NA; clone_size: NA; v_call: TRBV28; j_call: TRBJ1-6; cdr3_length: 13; cdr3_aa: CASSPDPNSPLHF; cdr3_nt: TGTGCCAGCAGTCCAGACCCTAATTCACCCCTCCACTTT
d_call: TRBD2; clone_size: NA; v_call: TRBV11-1; j_call: TRBJ2-7; cdr3_length: 14; cdr3_aa: CASSPRLASYEQYF; cdr3_nt: TGTGCCAGCAGCCCCCGACTAGCCTCCTACGAGCAGTACTTC
d_call: NA; clone_size: NA; v_call: TRBV15; j_call: TRBJ2-3; cdr3_length: 16; cdr3_aa: CATSRLGGGGADTQYF; cdr3_nt: TGTGCCACCAGCAGGTTGGGGGGAGGAGGAGCAGATACGCAGTATTTT
d_call: TRBD1; clone_size: NA; v_call: TRBV29-1; j_call: TRBJ1-1; cdr3_length: 14; cdr3_aa: CSARDRGLVTEAFF; cdr3_nt: TGCAGCGCCCGGGACAGGGGGCTAGTCACTGAAGCTTTCTTT
d_call: NA; clone_size: NA; v_call: TRBV5-5; j_call: TRBJ2-7; cdr3_length: 15; cdr3_aa: CASSSGGTTSYEQYF; cdr3_nt: TGTGCCAGCAGCTCGGGCGGGACAACTTCCTACGAGCAGTACTTC
d_call: NA; clone_size: once; v_call: TRBV6-5; j_call: TRBJ2-1; cdr3_length: 14; cdr3_aa: CASRTDFSYNEQFF; cdr3_nt: TGTGCCAGCAGGACGGACTTCTCCTACAATGAGCAGTTCTTC
d_call: TRBD1; clone_size: once; v_call: TRBV19; j_call: TRBJ2-3; cdr3_length: 18; cdr3_aa: CASSSRDRGQFSTDTQYF; cdr3_nt: TGTGCCAGTAGTTCAAGAGACAGGGGGCAATTCAGCACAGATACGCAGTATTTT
d_call: NA; clone_size: medium-sized; v_call: TRBV6-6; j_call: TRBJ2-5; cdr3_length: 12; cdr3_aa: CASSADGETQYF; cdr3_nt: TGTGCCAGCAGTGCGGATGGAGAGACCCAGTACTTC
d_call: NA; clone_size: NA; v_call: TRBV7-9; j_call: TRBJ2-3; cdr3_length: 14; cdr3_aa: CASSPRRSTDTQYF; cdr3_nt: TGTGCCAGCAGCCCACGACGGAGCACAGATACGCAGTATTTT
d_call: NA; clone_size: NA; v_call: TRBV6-6; j_call: TRBJ2-2; cdr3_length: 12; cdr3_aa: CASSLWPGELFF; cdr3_nt: TGTGCCAGCAGTTTATGGCCCGGGGAGCTGTTTTTT
d_call: NA; clone_size: NA; v_call: TRBV7-3; j_call: TRBJ1-1; cdr3_length: 15; cdr3_aa: CASSLHPGVGTEAFF; cdr3_nt: TGTGCCAGCAGCTTACATCCAGGGGTGGGTACTGAAGCTTTCTTT
d_call: TRBD2; clone_size: NA; v_call: TRBV19; j_call: TRBJ2-3; cdr3_length: 16; cdr3_aa: CASSVLAGQGSDTQYF; cdr3_nt: TGTGCCAGTAGTGTACTAGCGGGGCAAGGATCAGATACGCAGTATTTT
d_call: NA; clone_size: NA; v_call: TRBV30; j_call: TRBJ1-3; cdr3_length: 14; cdr3_aa: CAWTSHHSGNTIYF; cdr3_nt: TGTGCCTGGACTTCACATCACTCTGGAAACACCATATATTTT
d_call: NA; clone_size: NA; v_call: TRBV5-1; j_call: TRBJ2-7; cdr3_length: 14; cdr3_aa: CASRNRTGPYEQYF; cdr3_nt: TGCGCCAGCAGAAACCGGACGGGCCCCTACGAGCAGTACTTC
d_call: NA; clone_size: NA; v_call: TRBV15; j_call: TRBJ2-1; cdr3_length: 16; cdr3_aa: CATSRSGPQSFTEQFF; cdr3_nt: TGTGCCACCAGCAGGTCAGGGCCCCAGTCTTTTACTGAGCAGTTCTTC
d_call: NA; clone_size: few; v_call: TRBV5-1; j_call: TRBJ2-1; cdr3_length: 15; cdr3_aa: CASSLELADHNEQFF; cdr3_nt: TGCGCCAGCAGCTTGGAGTTAGCGGACCACAATGAGCAGTTCTTC
d_call: NA; clone_size: NA; v_call: TRBV18; j_call: TRBJ1-5; cdr3_length: 14; cdr3_aa: CASSPRGLNQPQHF; cdr3_nt: TGTGCCAGCTCACCACGGGGACTCAATCAGCCCCAGCATTTT
d_call: TRBD1; clone_size: NA; v_call: TRBV7-9; j_call: TRBJ2-1; cdr3_length: 15; cdr3_aa: CASSLRGLLYNEQFF; cdr3_nt: TGTGCCAGCAGCCTCAGGGGGCTTCTTTACAATGAGCAGTTCTTC
d_call: NA; clone_size: NA; v_call: TRBV5-5; j_call: TRBJ2-7; cdr3_length: 12; cdr3_aa: CASSSRLYEQYF; cdr3_nt: TGTGCCAGCAGCTCGAGACTCTACGAGCAGTACTTC